This T cell receptor (beta chain) was found in a study of Graves' ophthalmopathy and Graves' hyperthyroidism. Whole-study results and caveats: The blood repertoire also included most expanded thyroid clonotypes above 0.001 frequency.

Presentation of ophthalmopathy in the donors involved moderate-to-severe activity, CAS ≥3, NOSPECS ≥4 and a duration under 3 months. Amplification targeted the TCR beta CDR3 regions, with RNA transcripts as the source material. After a first-round RT-PCR with HTBI primers, a second-round multiplex PCR was run. TCRdb reprocessed the multiplex PCR reads via MiXCR and lists one record per CDR3 protein. Of approximately 640,000 distinct CDR3 sequences in the sample, about 41% are singletons; the top ten hold 2.5% to 3.5%. The length of the CDR3 is 14 residues. CDR1 SNHLY and CDR2 FYNNEI come from the germline V gene. V was shortened by 6 bases and J by 2 bases, with 14 bases between the two germline ends. This clonotype was seen many times. Its antigen is currently unknown.

The chain joins TRBV2 to TRBJ2-7; TRBD1 is a possible D gene (5 bases). Sequencing used peripheral blood. The clonotype was recovered from an adult man with Graves' ophthalmopathy. The DNA for the CDR3 is TGTGCCAGCAGAATAGCAGGGCTCCCCTACGAGCAGTACTTC. Amino acids: CASRIAGLPYEQYF.